This T cell receptor (beta chain) is drawn from a study of blood T cell repertoires in COVID-19. Whole-study context: Both acute and convalescent COVID-19 samples were obtained from the United States, Italy and Spain.

Original processing notes: Amplification of reference gene primers was used by the study to estimate nucleated cell counts. The method was immunoSEQ multiplex PCR; TCRdb's version includes in-frame clones alone and lacks a portion of them. D and trimming come from the DNA, and the V and J calls and clone size come from that table. This sample has 150,000 or so clones, with roughly three quarters found just once. With V trimmed by 6 bases and J by 7 bases, 5 bases remained unmatched. The CDR3 is made up of 13 amino acids. Germline V gene data show CDR1 as MNHEY and CDR2 as SMNVEV (reference sequence).

The chain uses TRBV27 and TRBJ2-2; 7 nucleotides align to TRBD2. The TCR was taken from a woman aged 65 to 85 with acute or convalescent COVID-19. Sequenced material: peripheral blood. The CDR3 region has the DNA TGTGCCAGCAGCCCCTTAGCGGGCGGGGAGCTGTTTTTT. This sequence encodes CASSPLAGGELFF.